A single sample gave rise to the 12 T cell receptor beta chains below, sequenced in a study of T cell responses to AZD1222 COVID-19 vaccine. Profiling relied on immunoSEQ multiplex PCR, and the TCRdb table lists in-frame clones only, not all of them. The sample yields 65,000 to 70,000 clones, roughly 90% seen once. The source material was peripheral blood, sampled on day 0 of AZD1222 vaccination. These receptors originate from an adult in good health.

The chain has TRBV7-9 and TRBJ2-7, with 7 bases identical to TRBD2. V gave up 6 bases and J gave up 4 bases; unmatched junction bases: 18. CDR3 length equals 17 residues. Germline lookup yields CDR1 SEHNR and CDR2 FQNEAQ (reference sequence). Here the CDR3 DNA reads TGTGCCAGCAGTCAGCGGGGTGGGCGGGGAGGTACATACGAGCAGTACTTC. This translates into CASSQRGGRGGTYEQYF.

This chain links TRBV24-1 with TRBJ2-5, with TRBD1 matching 9 bases. Per the germline V gene, CDR1 is KGHDR and CDR2 is SFDVKD. Trimming at V came to 3 bases and at J to 4 bases, leaving 5 bases not matched to a gene. This CDR3 is 15 amino acids long. CDR3 DNA sequence: TGTGCCACCAGTGATCCCATGGACAGGGGAGAGACCCAGTACTTC. It encodes CATSDPMDRGETQYF.

The gene calls are TRBV7-9 and TRBJ1-5; D is possibly TRBD1 (5 bases). V was trimmed by 1 base and J by 7 bases, leaving 11 bases between them. The germline CDR1 and CDR2 sequences are SEHNR and FQNEAQ (reference sequence). The CDR3 runs to 14 residues. CDR3 region: CASSLGGRDQPQHF. The CDR3 region has the DNA TGTGCCAGCAGCTTAGGGGGAAGGGACCAGCCCCAGCATTTT. Combining the CDR3 with reference TRBV7-9 and TRBJ1-5 gives the whole variable domain DTGVSQNPRHKITKRGQNVTFRCDPISEHNRLYWYRQTLGQGPEFLTYFQNEAQLEKSRLLSDRFSAERPKGSFSTLEIQRTEQGDSAMYLCASSLGGRDQPQHFGDGTRLSIL.

This rearrangement joins TRBV7-6 to TRBJ1-1; possibly TRBD1 for D (6 bases). This CDR3 comprises 13 residues. From germline, CDR1 is SGHVS and CDR2 FNYEAQ. The V and J ends lost 5 bases and 4 bases respectively, with 11 bases between them. The CDR3 nucleotides read TGTGCCAGCAGCCTAGGGGGTGGCACTGAAGCTTTCTTT. The encoded protein is CASSLGGGTEAFF.

V gene TRBV9 combines with J gene TRBJ2-2; D is possibly TRBD1 (6 bases). V lost 3 bases, J lost 6 bases, and 15 bases lay in between. Germline lookup yields CDR1 SGDLS and CDR2 YYNGEE. The CDR3 has 15 amino acids. The CDR3 region is CASSGGTGNAGELFF. The CDR3 region has the DNA TGTGCCAGCAGCGGCGGTACAGGGAATGCCGGGGAGCTGTTTTTT.

The table lists this clone with a few counts. The rearrangement links TRBV5-1 to TRBJ1-1, with D perhaps TRBD1 (6 bases). Trimming removed 5 bases from V and 0 bases from J, with 14 bases in between. The CDR3 has 15 amino acids. CDR1 and CDR2 (germline): SGHRS, YFSETQ. The DNA for the CDR3 is TGCGCCAGCAGACAGGGTCACTCCTTGAACACTGAAGCTTTCTTT. Its protein is CASRQGHSLNTEAFF.

The CDR3 sequence: CASSVLAGDYQETQYF. As DNA, the CDR3 is TGTGCCAGCAGCGTACTAGCGGGAGACTACCAAGAGACCCAGTACTTC. The chain uses TRBV7-2 and TRBJ2-5, with 11 bases fitting TRBD2. Germline values: CDR1 SGHTA, CDR2 FQGNSA. This CDR3 spans 16 amino acids. The junction had 5 bases not matched to a gene; V was cut back by 5 bases and J by 0 bases.

The V call is TRBV28, the J call TRBJ2-4; 9 bases line up with TRBD1. The CDR3 spans 14 residues. CDR1 and CDR2 from the germline V gene are MDHEN and SYDVKM. The trim removed 4 bases at V and 4 bases at J, leaving 2 bases unmatched. CDR3 amino acids: CASSSTGGKNIQYF. As DNA, the CDR3 is TGTGCCAGCAGTTCGACAGGGGGAAAAAACATTCAGTACTTC. The whole variable domain, filled in from reference TRBV28 and TRBJ2-4, reads DVKVTQSSRYLVKRTGEKVFLECVQDMDHENMFWYRQDPGLGLRLIYFSYDVKMKEKGDIPEGYSVSREKKERFSLILESASTNQTSMYLCASSSTGGKNIQYFGAGTRLSVL.

The V call is TRBV19, the J call TRBJ2-3; 11 nucleotides line up with TRBD2. The V and J ends lost 6 bases and 0 bases, in that order; junction bases with no gene match: 2. CDR3 size: 15 residues. Germline values: CDR1 LNHDA, CDR2 SQIVND (reference sequence). In DNA, the CDR3 is TGTGCCAGTAGACGGACTAGCGGGAGCACAGATACGCAGTATTTT. Translated, it gives CASRRTSGSTDTQYF.

This chain uses TRBV18 with TRBJ1-5, with a tentative D call TRBD1 (5 bases). V was shortened by 0 bases and J by 2 bases, with 8 bases between the two germline ends. Germline V CDR1 and CDR2: KGHSH, LQKENI. This CDR3 spans 15 amino acids. The CDR3 reads CASSPPGAGNQPQHF. In DNA form, the CDR3 reads TGTGCCAGCTCACCACCCGGGGCCGGCAATCAGCCCCAGCATTTT.

The rearrangement joins TRBV5-6 to TRBJ2-7, with TRBD2 identical over 10 bases. With V trimmed by 2 bases and J by 1 base, 3 bases remained unmatched. Germline V gives CDR1 SGHDT, CDR2 YYEEEE. The CDR3 runs 15 residues. The CDR3 region has the DNA TGTGCCAGCAGCTTACGACTAGCGGGTTCCTACGAGCAGTACTTC. This sequence encodes CASSLRLAGSYEQYF.

V is TRBV6-1 and J is TRBJ1-5; D is perhaps TRBD1 (5 bases). The CDR3 runs to 16 residues. Germline assignment: CDR1 MNHNS and CDR2 SASEGT. Trimming left V 2 bases short and J 0 bases short, with 11 bases between. The CDR3 loop reads CASSEKGISSNQPQHF. In nucleotides, the CDR3 is TGTGCCAGCAGTGAAAAGGGGATTAGTAGCAATCAGCCCCAGCATTTT.